These T cell receptor beta chains were read from a single sample in a study of T cells in Graves' hyperthyroidism and ophthalmopathy. TCRdb called the multiplex PCR reads again in MiXCR, with one record for every CDR3 protein. The sample has approximately 710,000 distinct CDR3 sequences; about 18% are singletons. What was sequenced was blood. The receptors derive from a man aged 50 to 60 with Graves' hyperthyroidism. Both conserved end residues are part of each CDR3. A D gene is named only where the DNA matches it firmly. Some rows mark clone size as missing; the rest say once, few, many or name a class of expanded clone.

v_call,cdr3_length,clone_size,d_call,j_call,cdr3_nt,cdr3_aa
TRBV6-5,17,NA,TRBD1,TRBJ2-2,TGTGCCAGCAGTTACCCCACAGGGGATCCGAACACCGGGAAGCTGTTTTTT,CASSYPTGDPNTGKLFF
TRBV19,14,many,NA,TRBJ2-1,TGTGCCAGTAACGGGATCGGGAGAGTCAATGAGCAGTTCTTC,CASNGIGRVNEQFF
TRBV10-1,14,NA,NA,TRBJ1-3,TGCGCCAGCACTTCTTCTAGCTCTGGAAACACCATATATTTT,CASTSSSSGNTIYF
TRBV7-9,19,many,NA,TRBJ2-6,TGTGCCAGCAGACAAATTACGGGGCGTATCAAAGTTGGGGCCAACGTCCTGACTTTC,CASRQITGRIKVGANVLTF
TRBV27,16,many,TRBD2,TRBJ2-3,TGTGCCAGCAGAGAACCTAGCGGGAGGCTCACAGATACGCAGTATTTT,CASREPSGRLTDTQYF
TRBV27,12,NA,NA,TRBJ2-2,TGTGCCAGCAGTAGTACAGTGGGGGAGCTGTTTTTT,CASSSTVGELFF
TRBV14,11,few,NA,TRBJ2-7,TGTGCCAGCAGCGTACGCCACGAGCAGTACTTC,CASSVRHEQYF
TRBV2,15,many,NA,TRBJ2-7,TGTGCCAGCAGTGAAGACAGACCTTCGGCCTACGAGCAGTACTTC,CASSEDRPSAYEQYF
TRBV14,15,NA,NA,TRBJ2-2,TGTGCCAGCAGCCAGCACAGGGCGGCGACCGGGGAGCTGTTTTTT,CASSQHRAATGELFF
TRBV12-3/TRBV12-4,17,few,TRBD1,TRBJ1-3,TGTGCCAGCAGTCTCCCAATCCGGGACAGCTCTGGAAACACCATATATTTT,CASSLPIRDSSGNTIYF
TRBV5-4,17,NA,TRBD1,TRBJ1-3,TGTGCCAGCAGCAGGGGACAGGTTGGACCGTCTGGAAACACCATATATTTT,CASSRGQVGPSGNTIYF
TRBV11-3,17,many,NA,TRBJ2-2,TGTGCCAGCAGCGGAGGCGGGGGACAGAGATCGACCGGGGAGCTGTTTTTT,CASSGGGGQRSTGELFF
TRBV29-1,13,NA,TRBD1,TRBJ2-7,TGCAGCGTTGGGACAGGGGTTCCCTACGAGCAGTACTTC,CSVGTGVPYEQYF
TRBV25-1,19,many,TRBD2,TRBJ2-3,TGTGCCAGCAGTGAATATGTCGGACTGACTAGCGGAAACACAGATACGCAGTATTTT,CASSEYVGLTSGNTDTQYF
TRBV5-6,13,NA,NA,TRBJ2-7,TGTGCCAGCAGCCCCGGTGGGGGTGGGGAGCAGTACTTC,CASSPGGGGEQYF
TRBV3-1,15,NA,NA,TRBJ1-1,TGTGCCAGCAGCCAGGCGGGACGGATGAACACTGAAGCTTTCTTT,CASSQAGRMNTEAFF
TRBV7-9,17,NA,TRBD2,TRBJ2-7,TGTGCCAGCAGCGAACCCAGGGCGGCTAGCGGGATATACGAGCAGTACTTC,CASSEPRAASGIYEQYF
TRBV7-6,16,NA,NA,TRBJ2-3,TGTGCCAGCAGCTTAGCGTGGCTAGGGGGCACAGATACGCAGTATTTT,CASSLAWLGGTDTQYF
TRBV7-8,15,many,NA,TRBJ1-1,TGTGCCAGCAGCTCCTTGCCTCTCCCGGGCCCTGAAGCTTTCTTT,CASSSLPLPGPEAFF
TRBV15,14,few,NA,TRBJ1-5,TGTGCCACCAGCCCAGGGGATAGCAATCAGCCCCAGCATTTT,CATSPGDSNQPQHF
TRBV7-9,14,many,NA,TRBJ2-7,TGTGCCAGCAGCTTAGGTCGTCAGGTCCACGAGCAGTACTTC,CASSLGRQVHEQYF
TRBV11-2,14,many,NA,TRBJ2-1,TGTGCCAGCAGCTTAGATCCTAAGTACAATGAGCAGTTCTTC,CASSLDPKYNEQFF
TRBV4-1,15,few,NA,TRBJ1-6,TGCGCCAGCAGCCAAAAAGACCCCGGGTTCTCACCCCTCCACTTT,CASSQKDPGFSPLHF
TRBV3-1,15,many,NA,TRBJ2-3,TGTGCCAGCAGCTCCGGGACCCTGCGAATAGATACGCAGTATTTT,CASSSGTLRIDTQYF
TRBV19,14,few,NA,TRBJ2-5,TGTGCCAGCCGCTCTAGTGGAGGGGAGGAGACCCAGTACTTC,CASRSSGGEETQYF
TRBV20-1,17,few,TRBD2,TRBJ2-1,TGCAGTGTTTCACTAATGATTAGCGGGAGTAGGGACAATGAGCAGTTCTTC,CSVSLMISGSRDNEQFF
TRBV28,16,many,TRBD1,TRBJ2-1,TGTGCCAGCAGCGTTTCCCCCGGGACAGGGTTAGATGAGCAGTTCTTC,CASSVSPGTGLDEQFF
TRBV12-3/TRBV12-4,14,many,NA,TRBJ1-1,TGTGCCAGCAGTTTCAGGGTCGTGAACACTGAAGCTTTCTTT,CASSFRVVNTEAFF
TRBV9,16,many,NA,TRBJ1-2,TGTGCCAGCAGCGCGCGGACAGACGCGGACTTGGGTGGCTACACCTTC,CASSARTDADLGGYTF
TRBV10-3,14,many,NA,TRBJ2-5,TGTGCCATCAGTCAGCTGGGACTTCAAGAGACCCAGTACTTC,CAISQLGLQETQYF
TRBV6-2/TRBV6-3,15,few,TRBD2,TRBJ2-7,TGTGCCAGCAGTTCCAAAGGGACTAACTCCTACGAGCAGTACTTC,CASSSKGTNSYEQYF
TRBV28,13,many,NA,TRBJ1-2,TGTGCCAGCAGTTTCAGGTACCACTATGGCTACACCTTC,CASSFRYHYGYTF
TRBV4-1,15,NA,TRBD1,TRBJ1-1,TGCGCCAGCAGCCAAAGGGGACAGGGATACACTGAAGCTTTCTTT,CASSQRGQGYTEAFF
TRBV9,16,once,NA,TRBJ2-4,TGTGCCAGCAGCCCTAGACAGAGTCTAGCCAAAAACATTCAGTACTTC,CASSPRQSLAKNIQYF
TRBV28,12,NA,TRBD2,TRBJ2-7,TGTGCCAGCACGGTGGGAGGGTACGAGCAGTACTTC,CASTVGGYEQYF
TRBV30,15,few,TRBD1,TRBJ1-2,TGTGCCTGGAGGGGTTGGGACAGGGGACGGTATGGCTACACCTTC,CAWRGWDRGRYGYTF
TRBV9,15,NA,NA,TRBJ2-5,TGTGCCAGCAGCGTGGGAACAGGGGGGGCAGAGACCCAGTACTTC,CASSVGTGGAETQYF
TRBV20-1,14,NA,NA,TRBJ2-3,TGCAGTGCTAGAGATATGTGGGGCACAGATACGCAGTATTTT,CSARDMWGTDTQYF
TRBV7-2,19,few,NA,TRBJ2-6,TGTGCCAGCAGCTCGTTTCCGGGACATTCGCCTTCTGGGGCCAACGTCCTGACTTTC,CASSSFPGHSPSGANVLTF
TRBV13,15,many,NA,TRBJ1-5,TGTGCCAGCAGCCAGGGACCGAATAGCAATCAGCCCCAGCATTTT,CASSQGPNSNQPQHF
TRBV3-1,13,NA,NA,TRBJ2-3,TGTGCCAGCAGCCAACCCGGCACAGATACGAAGTATTTT,CASSQPGTDTKYF
TRBV6-4,15,few,TRBD1,TRBJ1-2,TGTGCCAGCAGTCCCGGACAGGGGCCGTTTGATGGCTACACCTTC,CASSPGQGPFDGYTF